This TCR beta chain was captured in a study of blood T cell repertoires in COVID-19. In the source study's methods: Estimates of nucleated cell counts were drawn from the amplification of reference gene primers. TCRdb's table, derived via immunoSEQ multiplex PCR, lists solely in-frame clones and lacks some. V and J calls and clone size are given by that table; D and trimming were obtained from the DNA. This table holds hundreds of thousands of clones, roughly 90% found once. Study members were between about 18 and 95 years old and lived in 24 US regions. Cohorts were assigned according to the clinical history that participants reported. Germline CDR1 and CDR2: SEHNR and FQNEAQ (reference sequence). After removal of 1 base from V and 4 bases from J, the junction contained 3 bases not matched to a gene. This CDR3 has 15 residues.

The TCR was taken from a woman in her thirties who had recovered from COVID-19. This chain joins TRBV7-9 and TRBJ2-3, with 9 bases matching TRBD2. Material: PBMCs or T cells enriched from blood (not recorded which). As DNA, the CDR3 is TGTGCCAGCAGCTTAGTTAGCGGGGGAGCAGATACGCAGTATTTT. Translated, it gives CASSLVSGGADTQYF.